A single sample is the source of the 11 T cell receptor beta chains below, sequenced in a study of shared clonotypes between healthy human individuals. Clones were read by immunoSEQ multiplex PCR, and TCRdb kept only the in-frame ones, dropping some. The data contain about half a million clones, approximately 81% of them singletons. The sequenced sample was PBMCs. The receptor source for this set is a woman aged 40 to 50 in good health. Some clones in this sample may be carry-over from other donors' samples.

The chain has TRBV29-1 and TRBJ2-7, with TRBD2 matching 10 bases. From germline, CDR1 is SQVTM and CDR2 ANQGSEA. This CDR3 spans 11 amino acids. The junction had 4 bases not matched to a gene; V was cut back by 4 bases and J by 10 bases. As DNA, the CDR3 is TGCAGCGTTGCGTCTAGCGGGAGTCAGTACTTC. Translation gives CSVASSGSQYF.

V and J are TRBV28 and TRBJ1-5; no clear D. The CDR3 is 17 residues long. In germline, CDR1 is MDHEN, CDR2 SYDVKM. The ends were cut back, 0 bases at V and 3 bases at J, with 15 bases in the middle. The CDR3 loop is CASSLWGVGFLNQPQHF. DNA for the CDR3: TGTGCCAGCAGTTTATGGGGTGTCGGGTTTCTCAATCAGCCCCAGCATTTT.

The chain is built from TRBV10-3 and TRBJ2-1; a weak D match, TRBD2 (6 bases). CDR1 and CDR2 (germline): ENHRY, SYGVKD. Trimming left V 8 bases short and J 8 bases short, with 22 bases between. The CDR3 sequence is 15 residues long. The CDR3 loop reads CAIAGGASISDEQFF. The CDR3 DNA sequence: TGTGCCATCGCGGGCGGGGCTAGTATCAGCGATGAGCAGTTCTTC.

For this clone: It is likely a read error: a sequence one base away is far more abundant. This chain connects TRBV4-3 to TRBJ2-3, with unresolved D. The CDR3 runs to 13 residues. Trimming removed 7 bases from V and 6 bases from J, with 14 bases in between. Looked up from germline, CDR1 is LGHNA and CDR2 is YSLEER. The CDR3 DNA reads as TGCGCCAGCAATGAGACTCTAGGGGATACGCAGTATTTT. It is translated as CASNETLGDTQYF.

As to this clone: A far larger clone is off by one base, so a read error is likely. The identical CDR3 is also encoded by other nucleotide sequences in the sample. The gene calls are TRBV10-3 and TRBJ1-2; a weak D match, TRBD1 (5 bases). This CDR3 contains 11 residues. From germline, CDR1 is ENHRY and CDR2 SYGVKD. DNA of the CDR3: TGTGCCATCAGTGAGGGGGGTGGCTACACATTC. It translates to CAISEGGGYTF.

Details on this clone: This likely came from a read error, as a far larger clone is one base away. The V call is TRBV2, the J call TRBJ2-7; maybe TRBD1 (7 bases). The CDR3 is made up of 14 amino acids. Trimming removed 8 bases at V and 3 bases at J, with 17 bases between. Germline CDR1 and CDR2: SNHLY and FYNNEI. DNA for the CDR3: TGTGCCAGCTCGTCAAACAGGGGACTCTACGAGCAGTACTTC. As protein: CASSSNRGLYEQYF. The whole variable domain, filled in from reference TRBV2 and TRBJ2-7, reads EPEVTQTPSHQVTQMGQEVILRCVPISNHLYFYWYRQILGQKVEFLVSFYNNEISEKSEIFDDQFSVERPDGSNFTLKIRSTKLEDSAMYFCASSSNRGLYEQYFGPGTRLTVT.

The chain couples TRBV10-3 to TRBJ2-3; 7 positions agree with TRBD1. Per germline, CDR1 ENHRY and CDR2 SYGVKD. The trim removed 7 bases at V and 2 bases at J, leaving 3 bases unmatched. This CDR3 is 13 amino acids long. The CDR3 region has the DNA TGTGCCATCACGAGGGGGCTCACAGATACGCAGTATTTT. Protein: CAITRGLTDTQYF.

The chain links TRBV27 to TRBJ2-5, with D hard to call. The DNA matches TRBJ2-7 better at its end, which makes the J call doubtful. Germline V lookup: CDR1 MNHEY, CDR2 SMNVEV (reference sequence). CDR3 length: 13 amino acids. The CDR3 reads CASSRGTTYEQYF. CDR3 coding DNA: TGTGCCAGCTCACGAGGCACTACCTACGAGCAGTACTTC.

This chain joins TRBV2 and TRBJ2-1; 7 bases align to TRBD1. The germline V gene encodes CDR1 SNHLY and CDR2 FYNNEI. Trimming cost V 5 bases and J 9 bases; bases outside gene matches: 10. CDR3 length equals 14 residues. The CDR3 loop is CASSLRTGSGEQFF. In DNA, the CDR3 is TGTGCCAGCAGTTTACGGACAGGCTCTGGTGAGCAGTTCTTC.

V gene TRBV5-1 combines with J gene TRBJ2-5, with 8 nucleotides matching TRBD2. From germline, CDR1 is SGHRS and CDR2 YFSETQ. The trim removed 0 bases at V and 4 bases at J, leaving 8 bases unmatched. The CDR3 covers 16 residues. CDR3: CASSLVFREGLETQYF. The CDR3 region has the DNA TGCGCCAGCAGCTTGGTGTTCCGGGAGGGCCTAGAGACCCAGTACTTC.

The chain recombines TRBV18 with TRBJ1-2, with 9 bases fitting TRBD1. Looked up from germline, CDR1 is KGHSH and CDR2 is LQKENI. V gave up 0 bases and J gave up 7 bases; unmatched junction bases: 9. CDR3 length: 16 residues. DNA of the CDR3: TGTGCCAGCTCACCACCGGGACAGGGTGGGCATGGTGGCTACACCTTC. Protein product: CASSPPGQGGHGGYTF. Full variable domain (rest looked up from reference TRBV18 and TRBJ1-2): NAGVMQNPRHLVRRRGQEARLRCSPMKGHSHVYWYRQLPEEGLKFMVYLQKENIIDESGMPKERFSAEFPKEGPSILRIQQVVRGDSAAYFCASSPPGQGGHGGYTFGSGTRLTVV.